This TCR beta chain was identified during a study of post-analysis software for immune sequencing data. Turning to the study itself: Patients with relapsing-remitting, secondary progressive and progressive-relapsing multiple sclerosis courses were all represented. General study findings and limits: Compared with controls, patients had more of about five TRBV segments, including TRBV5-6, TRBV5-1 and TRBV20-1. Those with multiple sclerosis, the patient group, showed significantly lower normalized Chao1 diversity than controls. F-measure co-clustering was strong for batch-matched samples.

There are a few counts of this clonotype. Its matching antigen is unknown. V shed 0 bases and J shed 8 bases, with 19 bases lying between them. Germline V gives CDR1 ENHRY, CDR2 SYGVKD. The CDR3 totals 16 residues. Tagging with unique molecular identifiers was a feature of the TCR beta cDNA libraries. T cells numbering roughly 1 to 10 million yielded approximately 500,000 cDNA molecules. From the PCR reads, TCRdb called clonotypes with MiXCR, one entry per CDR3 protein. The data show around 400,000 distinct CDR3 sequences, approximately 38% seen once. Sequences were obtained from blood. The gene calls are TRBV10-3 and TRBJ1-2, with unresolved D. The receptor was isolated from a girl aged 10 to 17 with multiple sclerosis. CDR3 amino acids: CAISESTQEIGSGYTF. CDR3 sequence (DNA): TGTGCCATCAGTGAGTCGACGCAGGAGATCGGGAGCGGCTACACCTTC.